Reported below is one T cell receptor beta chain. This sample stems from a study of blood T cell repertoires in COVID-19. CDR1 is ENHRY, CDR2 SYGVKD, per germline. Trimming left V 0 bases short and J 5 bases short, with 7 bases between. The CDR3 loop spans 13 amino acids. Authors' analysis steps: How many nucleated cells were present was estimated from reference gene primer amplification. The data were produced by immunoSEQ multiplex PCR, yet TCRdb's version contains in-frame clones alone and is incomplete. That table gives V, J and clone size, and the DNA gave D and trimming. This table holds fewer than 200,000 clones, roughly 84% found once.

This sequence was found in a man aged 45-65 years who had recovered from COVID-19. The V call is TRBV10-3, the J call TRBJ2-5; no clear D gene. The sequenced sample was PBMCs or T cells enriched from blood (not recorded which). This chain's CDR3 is CAISESSVETQYF. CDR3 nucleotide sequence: TGTGCCATCAGTGAGTCATCGGTTGAGACCCAGTACTTC.